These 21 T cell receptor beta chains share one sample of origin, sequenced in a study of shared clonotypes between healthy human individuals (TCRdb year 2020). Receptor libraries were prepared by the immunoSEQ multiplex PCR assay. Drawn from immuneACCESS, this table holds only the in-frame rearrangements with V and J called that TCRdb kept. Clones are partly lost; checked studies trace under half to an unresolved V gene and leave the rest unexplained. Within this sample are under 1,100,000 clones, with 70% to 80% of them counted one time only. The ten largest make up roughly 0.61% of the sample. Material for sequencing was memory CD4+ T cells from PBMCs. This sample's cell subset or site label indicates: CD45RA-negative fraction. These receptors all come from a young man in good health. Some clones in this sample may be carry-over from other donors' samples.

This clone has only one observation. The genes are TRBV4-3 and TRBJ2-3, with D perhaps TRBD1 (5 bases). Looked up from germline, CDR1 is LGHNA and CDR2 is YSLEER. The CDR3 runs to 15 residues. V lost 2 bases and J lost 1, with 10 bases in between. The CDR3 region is CASSQQGKGTDTQYF. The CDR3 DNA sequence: TGCGCCAGCAGCCAACAGGGCAAAGGCACAGATACGCAGTATTTT.

CDR3 region: CASKRGREDSYEQYF. The CDR3 DNA reads TGTGCCAGCAAGAGAGGCAGGGAGGACTCCTACGAGCAGTACTTC. J is TRBJ2-7 and V is TRBV6-5, with D tentatively TRBD2 (6 bases). Trimming took 7 bases from V and 0 from J, leaving 16 bases between them. Germline V gene data show CDR1 as MNHEY and CDR2 as SVGAGI. There are 15 residues in the CDR3.

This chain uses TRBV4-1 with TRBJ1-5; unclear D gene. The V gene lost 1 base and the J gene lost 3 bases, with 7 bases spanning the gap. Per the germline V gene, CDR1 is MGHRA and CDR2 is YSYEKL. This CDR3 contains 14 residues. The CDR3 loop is CASSQAGINQPQHF. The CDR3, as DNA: TGCGCCAGCAGCCAAGCCGGGATCAATCAGCCCCAGCATTTT.

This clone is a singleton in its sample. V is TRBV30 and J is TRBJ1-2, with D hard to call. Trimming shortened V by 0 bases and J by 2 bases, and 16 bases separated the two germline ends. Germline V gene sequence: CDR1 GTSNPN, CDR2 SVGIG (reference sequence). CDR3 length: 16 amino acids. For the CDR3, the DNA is TGTGCCTGGAGTGTACTTCCCAGCTTGCTGAACTATGGCTACACCTTC. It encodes CAWSVLPSLLNYGYTF. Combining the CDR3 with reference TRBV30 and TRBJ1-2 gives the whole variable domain SQTIHQWPATLVQPVGSPLSLECTVEGTSNPNLYWYRQAAGRGLQLLFYSVGIGQISSEVPQNLSASRPQDRQFILSSKKLLLSDSGFYLCAWSVLPSLLNYGYTFGSGTRLTVV.

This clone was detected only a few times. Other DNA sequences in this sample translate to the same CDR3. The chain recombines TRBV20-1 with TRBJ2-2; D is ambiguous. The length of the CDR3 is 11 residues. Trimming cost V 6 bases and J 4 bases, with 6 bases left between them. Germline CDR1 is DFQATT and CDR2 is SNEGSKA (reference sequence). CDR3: CSAPSTGELFF. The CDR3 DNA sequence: TGCAGTGCCCCCAGCACCGGGGAGCTGTTTTTT.

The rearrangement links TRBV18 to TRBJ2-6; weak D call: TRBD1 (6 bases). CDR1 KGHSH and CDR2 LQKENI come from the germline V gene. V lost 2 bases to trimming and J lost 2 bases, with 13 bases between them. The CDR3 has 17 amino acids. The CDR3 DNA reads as TGTGCCAGCTCACCATTCGGCCACAGGGCTGGGGCCAACGTCCTGACTTTC. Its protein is CASSPFGHRAGANVLTF.

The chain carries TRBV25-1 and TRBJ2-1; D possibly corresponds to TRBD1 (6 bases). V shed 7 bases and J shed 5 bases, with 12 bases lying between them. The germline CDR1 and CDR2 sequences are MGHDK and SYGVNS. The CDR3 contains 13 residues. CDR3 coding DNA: TGTGCCAGCAAGAGAGGGGGTGACAATGAGCAGTTCTTC. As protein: CASKRGGDNEQFF.

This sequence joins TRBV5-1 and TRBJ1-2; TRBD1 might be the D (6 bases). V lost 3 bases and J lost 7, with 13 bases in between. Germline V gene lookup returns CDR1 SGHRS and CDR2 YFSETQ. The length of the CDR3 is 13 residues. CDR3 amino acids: CASSSQGKSGYTF. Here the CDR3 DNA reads TGCGCCAGCAGCTCCCAGGGGAAAAGTGGCTACACCTTC.

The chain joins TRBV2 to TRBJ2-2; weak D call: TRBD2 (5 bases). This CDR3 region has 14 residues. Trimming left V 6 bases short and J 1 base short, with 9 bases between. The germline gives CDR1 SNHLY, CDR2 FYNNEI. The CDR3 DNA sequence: TGTGCCAGCAGGAGGGAAAGGAACACCGGGGAGCTGTTTTTT. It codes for CASRRERNTGELFF.

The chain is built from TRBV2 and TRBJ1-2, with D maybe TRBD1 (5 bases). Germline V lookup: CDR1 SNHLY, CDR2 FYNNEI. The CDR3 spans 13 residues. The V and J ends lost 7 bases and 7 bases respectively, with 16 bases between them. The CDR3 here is CASKEEWGRGYTF. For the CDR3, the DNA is TGTGCCAGCAAGGAGGAATGGGGACGTGGCTACACCTTC.

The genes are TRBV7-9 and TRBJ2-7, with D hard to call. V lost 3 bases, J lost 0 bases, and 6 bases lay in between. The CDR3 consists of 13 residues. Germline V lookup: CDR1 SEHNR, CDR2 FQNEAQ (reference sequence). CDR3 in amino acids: CASSFLDSYEQYF. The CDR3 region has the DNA TGTGCCAGCAGCTTTCTCGACTCCTACGAGCAGTACTTC.

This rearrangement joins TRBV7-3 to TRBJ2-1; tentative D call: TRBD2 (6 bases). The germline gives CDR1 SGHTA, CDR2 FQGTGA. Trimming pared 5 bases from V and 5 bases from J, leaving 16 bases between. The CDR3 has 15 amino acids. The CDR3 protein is CASSPTYWRDNEQFF. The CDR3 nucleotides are TGTGCCAGCAGCCCCACTTACTGGAGGGACAATGAGCAGTTCTTC.

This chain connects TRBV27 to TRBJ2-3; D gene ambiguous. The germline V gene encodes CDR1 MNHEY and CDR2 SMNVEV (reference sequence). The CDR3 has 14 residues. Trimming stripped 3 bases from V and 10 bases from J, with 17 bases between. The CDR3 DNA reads TGTGCCAGCAGTTTGGATGTTGAGAGGTTTCCGCAGTATTTT. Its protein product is CASSLDVERFPQYF.

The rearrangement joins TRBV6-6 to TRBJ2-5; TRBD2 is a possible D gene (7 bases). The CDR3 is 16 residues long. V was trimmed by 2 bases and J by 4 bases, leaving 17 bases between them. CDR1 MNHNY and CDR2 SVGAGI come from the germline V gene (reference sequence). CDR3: CASSYPGRGGGETQYF. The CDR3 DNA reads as TGTGCCAGCAGTTACCCCGGAAGGGGGGGTGGAGAGACCCAGTACTTC.

This chain's CDR3 is CASSDALLTAYGYTF. CDR3 DNA sequence: TGTGCCAGCAGTGACGCTTTGTTGACAGCATATGGCTACACCTTC. The chain carries TRBV2 and TRBJ1-2, with a tentative D call TRBD1 (5 bases). V lost 3 bases and J 5 bases, leaving 16 bases between the germline ends. CDR3 length equals 15 residues. The V gene's germline CDR1 is SNHLY and CDR2 FYNNEI.

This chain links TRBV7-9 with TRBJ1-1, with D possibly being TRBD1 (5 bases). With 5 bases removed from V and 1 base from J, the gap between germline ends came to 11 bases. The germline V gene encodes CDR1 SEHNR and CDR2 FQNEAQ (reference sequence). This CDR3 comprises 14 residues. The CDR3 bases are TGTGCCAGCAGCGCCCGACAGAAGAACACTGAAGCTTTCTTT. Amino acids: CASSARQKNTEAFF.

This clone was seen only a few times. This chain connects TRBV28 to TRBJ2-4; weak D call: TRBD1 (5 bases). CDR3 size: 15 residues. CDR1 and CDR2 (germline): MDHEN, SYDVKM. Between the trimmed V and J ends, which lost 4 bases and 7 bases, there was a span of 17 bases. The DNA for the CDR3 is TGTGCCAGCAGTTCCTCCAGGGTGGCGGAGAACATTCAGTACTTC. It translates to CASSSSRVAENIQYF.

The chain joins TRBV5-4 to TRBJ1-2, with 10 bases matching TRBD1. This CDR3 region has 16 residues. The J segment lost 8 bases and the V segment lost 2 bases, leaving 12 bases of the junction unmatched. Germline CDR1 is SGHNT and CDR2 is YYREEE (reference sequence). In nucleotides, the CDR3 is TGTGCCAGCAGCTTCGGGGGGACAGGGGTCGAGAGCGGCTACACCTTC. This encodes CASSFGGTGVESGYTF.

The CDR3 loop reads CASSSLGNEETQYF. The CDR3 nucleotides read TGTGCCAGCAGCTCCCTAGGAAATGAGGAGACCCAGTACTTC. The chain joins TRBV5-5 to TRBJ2-5; D not certain. V dropped 3 bases and J dropped 5 bases, with 14 bases sitting between them. Germline CDR1 and CDR2: SGHKS and YYEKEE (reference sequence). The CDR3 sequence is 14 residues long.

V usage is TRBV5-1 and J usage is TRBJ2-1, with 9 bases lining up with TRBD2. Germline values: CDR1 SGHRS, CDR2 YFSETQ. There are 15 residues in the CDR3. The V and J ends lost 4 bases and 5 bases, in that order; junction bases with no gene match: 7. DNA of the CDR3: TGCGCCAGCAGCCCGGGACTAGCCACTAACAATGAGCAGTTCTTC. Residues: CASSPGLATNNEQFF.

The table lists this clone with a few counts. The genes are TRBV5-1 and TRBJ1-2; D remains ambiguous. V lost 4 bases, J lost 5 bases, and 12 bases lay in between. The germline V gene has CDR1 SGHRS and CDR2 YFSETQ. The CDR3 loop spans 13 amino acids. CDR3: CASSPTRGYGYTF. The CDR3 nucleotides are TGCGCCAGCAGCCCCACGCGGGGATATGGCTACACCTTC. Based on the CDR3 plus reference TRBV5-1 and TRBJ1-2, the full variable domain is KAGVTQTPRYLIKTRGQQVTLSCSPISGHRSVSWYQQTPGQGLQFLFEYFSETQRNKGNFPGRFSGRQFSNSRSEMNVSTLELGDSALYLCASSPTRGYGYTFGSGTRLTVV.